The 11 T cell receptor beta chains below come from one sample, sequenced in a study of T-cell reconstitution after alpha-beta-depleted transplantation in children. It was with unique molecular identifiers that the TCRbeta library was prepared. One entry per CDR3 protein results from TCRdb running MiXCR on the PCR reads. The data show about 16,000 distinct CDR3 sequences, about 7.7% seen once. The sample in question was PBMCs, mostly from graft donor cells, obtained 60 days after TCRalphabeta/CD19-depleted stem cell transplant. These receptors were obtained from a boy under two years old who had a stem cell transplant for Wiskott-Aldrich syndrome, so the T cells may come from the graft donor.

J is TRBJ2-6 and V is TRBV28, with 9 bases matching TRBD2. Germline trimming cut 2 bases from V and 0 bases from J; bases unmatched to any gene: 8. Germline lookup yields CDR1 MDHEN and CDR2 SYDVKM. The CDR3 loop spans 19 amino acids. In DNA, the CDR3 is TGTGCCAGCAGTTTAGGCGGGGGGGTCGGGTTCTCTGGGGCCAACGTCCTGACTTTC. Translation gives CASSLGGGVGFSGANVLTF.

This clonotype showed up just a few times. The chain employs TRBV10-3 and TRBJ2-1; D possibly uses TRBD1 or TRBD2 (5 bases each). The CDR3 length is 15 residues. Germline assignment: CDR1 ENHRY and CDR2 SYGVKD. V gave up 4 bases and J gave up 0 bases, with 10 bases separating them. DNA for the CDR3: TGTGCCATCAGTGTTGGGACGAGCTCCTACAATGAGCAGTTCTTC. Translated, it gives CAISVGTSSYNEQFF.

This clonotype was seen many times. The chain couples TRBV12-3 or TRBV12-4 to TRBJ1-6; possibly TRBD1 for D (5 bases). Deletions cut 1 base from V and 8 bases from J, with 6 bases between. This CDR3 is built from 13 residues. In nucleotides, the CDR3 is TGTGCCAGCAGTTTAGGGGGGGATTCACCCCTCCACTTT. Amino acids: CASSLGGDSPLHF.

This rearrangement joins TRBV6-1 to TRBJ1-5; 8 bases are shared with TRBD1. V lost 2 bases, J lost 6 bases, and 6 bases stayed unmatched. CDR1 is MNHNS and CDR2 is SASEGT in the germline V gene. The CDR3 sequence is 15 residues long. The CDR3 is CASSESQGATQPQHF. For the CDR3, the DNA is TGTGCCAGCAGTGAATCCCAGGGGGCGACTCAGCCCCAGCATTTT.

This clonotype was found a few times. V is TRBV9 and J is TRBJ2-7; 9 positions match TRBD1. This CDR3 region has 15 residues. V shed 3 bases, J shed 3 bases, and the junction held 7 bases outside the gene matches. Germline V gene lookup returns CDR1 SGDLS and CDR2 YYNGEE. Here the CDR3 reads CASSAQQGAGYEQYF. Written as DNA, the CDR3 is TGTGCCAGCAGCGCCCAACAGGGGGCAGGCTACGAGCAGTACTTC.

This clonotype showed up many times. This rearrangement joins TRBV9 to TRBJ1-1, with D tentatively TRBD1 (6 bases). V was shortened by 3 bases and J by 1 base, with 22 bases between the two germline ends. The CDR3 sequence is 18 residues long. Germline V gene data show CDR1 as SGDLS and CDR2 as YYNGEE. CDR3 bases: TGTGCCAGCAGCGGACCCGTTATCCCCGGGACAAAGAACACTGAAGCTTTCTTT. It is translated as CASSGPVIPGTKNTEAFF.

The chain joins TRBV19 to TRBJ1-5, with a possible D match to TRBD1 (6 bases). The V gene lost 5 bases and the J gene lost 0 bases, with 11 bases spanning the gap. Per germline, CDR1 LNHDA and CDR2 SQIVND (reference sequence). This CDR3 contains 15 residues. CDR3 in amino acids: CASSVQGSSNQPQHF. In DNA, the CDR3 is TGTGCCAGTAGTGTACAGGGTAGTAGCAATCAGCCCCAGCATTTT.

In this sample, this clonotype turned up a few times. The chain links TRBV18 to TRBJ2-3, with D possibly TRBD2 on 6 matching bases. CDR1 and CDR2 from the germline V gene are KGHSH and LQKENI. The CDR3 totals 15 residues. Trimming removed 3 bases at V and 3 bases at J, with 13 bases between. The CDR3 sequence is CASSPRPGGTDTQYF. In DNA, the CDR3 is TGTGCCAGCTCACCCAGACCAGGAGGGACAGATACGCAGTATTTT.

Comments on this clonotype: With a much larger clone just one base away, this may be a read error. The CDR3 reads CACSATLGLAGGETQYF. In DNA, the CDR3 is TGTGCCTGCAGCGCTACTCTGGGACTAGCGGGAGGAGAGACCCAGTACTTC. This chain links TRBV2 with TRBJ2-5; 15 bases agree with TRBD2. The germline CDR1 and CDR2 sequences are SNHLY and FYNNEI. The CDR3 is 17 amino acids.

This clonotype was recorded a few times. V gene TRBV19 combines with J gene TRBJ2-3; D unresolved. The CDR3 is 16 amino acids. CDR1 and CDR2 (germline): LNHDA, SQIVND (reference sequence). Between the trimmed V and J ends, which lost 5 bases and 1 base, there was a span of 16 bases. CDR3 in DNA: TGTGCCAGTAGTCCCTCGTTAGGATGGCGCACAGATACGCAGTATTTT. It codes for CASSPSLGWRTDTQYF.

This clonotype has at least ten counts. The V and J genes are TRBV7-6 and TRBJ2-2; a possible D gene is TRBD1 (5 bases). Germline loops: CDR1 SGHVS, CDR2 FNYEAQ. The CDR3 runs to 16 residues. V was shortened by 1 base and J by 3 bases, with 12 bases between the two germline ends. The CDR3 spells CASSLGSRQYTGELFF. Here the CDR3 DNA reads TGTGCCAGCAGCTTAGGTTCCCGACAGTACACCGGGGAGCTGTTTTTT.